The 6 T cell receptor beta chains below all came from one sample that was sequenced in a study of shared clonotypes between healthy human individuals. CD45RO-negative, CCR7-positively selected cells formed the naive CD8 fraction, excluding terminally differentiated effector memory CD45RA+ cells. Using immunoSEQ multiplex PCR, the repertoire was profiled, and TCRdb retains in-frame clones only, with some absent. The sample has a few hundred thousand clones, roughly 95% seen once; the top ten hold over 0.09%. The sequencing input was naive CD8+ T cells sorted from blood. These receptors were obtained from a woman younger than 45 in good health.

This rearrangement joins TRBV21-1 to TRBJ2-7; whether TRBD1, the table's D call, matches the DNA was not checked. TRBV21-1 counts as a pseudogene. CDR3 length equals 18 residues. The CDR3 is CASSKFAARGDLTYEQYF. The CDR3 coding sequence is TGTGCCAGCAGCAAATTCGCCGCCAGGGGGGACCTTACCTACGAGCAGTACTTC.

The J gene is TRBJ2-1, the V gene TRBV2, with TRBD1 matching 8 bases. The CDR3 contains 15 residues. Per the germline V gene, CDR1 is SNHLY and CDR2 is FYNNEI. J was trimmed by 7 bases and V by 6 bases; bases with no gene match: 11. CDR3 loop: CASRPQGEGQNEQFF. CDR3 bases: TGTGCCAGCAGGCCACAGGGGGAAGGACAGAATGAGCAGTTCTTC. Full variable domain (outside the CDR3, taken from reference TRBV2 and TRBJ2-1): EPEVTQTPSHQVTQMGQEVILRCVPISNHLYFYWYRQILGQKVEFLVSFYNNEISEKSEIFDDQFSVERPDGSNFTLKIRSTKLEDSAMYFCASRPQGEGQNEQFFGPGTRLTVL.

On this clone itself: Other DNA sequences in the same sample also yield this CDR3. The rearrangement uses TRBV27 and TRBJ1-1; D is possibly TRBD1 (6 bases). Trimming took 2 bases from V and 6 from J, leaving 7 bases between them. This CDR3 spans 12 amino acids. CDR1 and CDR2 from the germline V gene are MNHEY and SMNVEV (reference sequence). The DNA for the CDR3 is TGTGCCAGCAGTTTAAGGGGGTCTGAAGCTTTCTTT. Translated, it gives CASSLRGSEAFF.

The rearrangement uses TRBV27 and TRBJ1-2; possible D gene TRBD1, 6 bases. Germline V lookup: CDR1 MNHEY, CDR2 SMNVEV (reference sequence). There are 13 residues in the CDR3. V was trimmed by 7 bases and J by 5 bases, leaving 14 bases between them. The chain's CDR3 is CASKGGTGYGYTF. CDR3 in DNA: TGTGCCAGCAAAGGGGGGACGGGATATGGCTACACCTTC.

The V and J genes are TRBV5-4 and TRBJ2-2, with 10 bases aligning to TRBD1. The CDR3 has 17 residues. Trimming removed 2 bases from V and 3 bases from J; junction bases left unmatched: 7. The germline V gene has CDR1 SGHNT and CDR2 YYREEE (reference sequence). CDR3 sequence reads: CASSLPGTGVDTGELFF. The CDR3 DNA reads TGTGCCAGCAGCTTACCTGGGACAGGGGTGGACACCGGGGAGCTGTTTTTT.

CDR3 in DNA: TGTGCCAGCTCCCCGGGGCGGGGGCTCTACGAGCAGTACTTC. It is translated as CASSPGRGLYEQYF. The rearrangement uses TRBV25-1 and TRBJ2-7; D might be TRBD2 (7 bases). With 8 bases removed from V and 3 bases from J, the gap between germline ends came to 17 bases. Germline V lookup: CDR1 MGHDK, CDR2 SYGVNS. The CDR3 runs 14 residues.